The clone carrying this T cell receptor (beta chain) was seen repeatedly, ten times or more. No antigen is known for it. These data are taken from a study of T cells in Graves' hyperthyroidism and ophthalmopathy. The CDR3 has 17 residues. Germline V gene lookup returns CDR1 SNHLY and CDR2 FYNNEI. V lost 6 bases to trimming and J lost 0 bases; unmatched junction nucleotides: 5. TCR beta CDR3 regions were amplified from RNA transcripts. With the HTBI primer set, the TCR CDR3 went through a first round of RT-PCR. TCRdb re-called the multiplex PCR reads through MiXCR, storing one row per CDR3 protein. Of around 700,000 distinct CDR3 sequences listed, around 20% were seen once; the top ten hold over 15%. Study-level points and caveats: A model using 13 V-J features told ophthalmopathy apart from stable hyperthyroidism. For ophthalmopathy, model prediction preceded onset by a median approximately 6 months.

Aged 18 to 65, the patients had hyperthyroidism that was newly diagnosed and had lasted under 2 months. The V and J genes are TRBV2 and TRBJ2-6, with TRBD1 matching over 10 bases. This sequence was found in a woman in her fifties or sixties with Graves' hyperthyroidism that later progressed to Graves' ophthalmopathy. Sequencing used blood. The CDR3 region is CASRPGQGYSGANVLTF. The CDR3 nucleotides are TGTGCCAGCAGACCGGGACAGGGGTACTCTGGGGCCAACGTCCTGACTTTC.